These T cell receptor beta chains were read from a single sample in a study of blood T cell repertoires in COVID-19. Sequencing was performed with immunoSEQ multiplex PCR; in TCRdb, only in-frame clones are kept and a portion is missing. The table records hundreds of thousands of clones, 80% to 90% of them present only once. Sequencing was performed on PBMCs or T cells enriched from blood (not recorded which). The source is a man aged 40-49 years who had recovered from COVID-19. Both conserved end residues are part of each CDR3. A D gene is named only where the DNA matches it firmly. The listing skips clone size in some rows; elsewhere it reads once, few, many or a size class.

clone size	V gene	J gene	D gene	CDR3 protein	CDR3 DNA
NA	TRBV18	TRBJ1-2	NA	CASSPQGWDYGYTF	TGTGCCAGCTCACCCCAGGGTTGGGACTATGGCTACACCTTC
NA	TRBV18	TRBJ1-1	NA	CASSPVTRDEAFF	TGTGCCAGCTCACCAGTGACGCGGGATGAAGCTTTCTTT
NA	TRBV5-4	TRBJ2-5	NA	CASSLGWGGRQETQYF	TGTGCCAGCAGCTTGGGTTGGGGGGGCCGTCAAGAGACCCAGTACTTC
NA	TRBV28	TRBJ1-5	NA	CASSPLSYSNQPQHF	TGTGCCAGCAGTCCTCTCAGTTATAGCAATCAGCCCCAGCATTTT
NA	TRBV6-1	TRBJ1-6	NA	CASSEHTADNSPLHF	TGTGCCAGCAGTGAACACACAGCAGATAATTCACCCCTCCACTTT
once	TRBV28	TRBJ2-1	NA	CASSLLGLYNEQFF	TGTGCCAGCAGTTTACTAGGCCTCTACAATGAGCAGTTCTTC
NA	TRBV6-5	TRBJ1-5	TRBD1	CASSYRQGGNQPQHF	TGTGCCAGCAGTTACAGACAGGGGGGCAACCAGCCCCAGCATTTT
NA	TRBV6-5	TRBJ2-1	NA	CASRLQGTLYNEQFF	TGTGCCAGCAGGTTACAGGGGACTCTTTACAATGAGCAGTTCTTC
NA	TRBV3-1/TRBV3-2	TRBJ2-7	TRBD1	CASSQDSVGQGGYEQYF	TGTGCCAGCAGCCAAGATTCGGTAGGACAGGGTGGTTACGAGCAGTACTTC
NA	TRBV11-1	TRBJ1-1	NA	CASSGLVGTEAFF	TGTGCCAGCAGCGGACTTGTTGGGACTGAAGCTTTCTTT
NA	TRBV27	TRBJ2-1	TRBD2	CASSPSGGALYNEQFF	TGTGCCAGCAGTCCTTCCGGGGGGGCGCTTTACAATGAGCAGTTCTTC
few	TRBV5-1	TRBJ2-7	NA	CASSSEPAASSYEQYF	TGCGCCAGCAGCTCGGAACCGGCAGCGAGCTCCTACGAGCAGTACTTC
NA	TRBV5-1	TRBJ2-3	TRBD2	CASSRLAGGRQGSTDTQYF	TGCGCCAGCAGCAGACTAGCGGGGGGCCGACAAGGGAGCACAGATACGCAGTATTTT
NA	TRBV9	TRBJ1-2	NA	CASSVAGLGYTF	TGTGCCAGCAGCGTAGCAGGCTTAGGCTACACCTTC
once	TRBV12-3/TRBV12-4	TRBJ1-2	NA	CASSPEPNYGYTF	TGTGCCAGCAGCCCCGAGCCGAACTATGGCTACACCTTC
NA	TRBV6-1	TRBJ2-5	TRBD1	CASSEVGRGSETQYF	TGTGCCAGCAGTGAAGTGGGCAGGGGGTCTGAGACCCAGTACTTC
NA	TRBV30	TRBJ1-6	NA	CAWRRGFDSPLHF	TGTGCCTGGAGGAGGGGGTTCGATTCACCCCTCCACTTT
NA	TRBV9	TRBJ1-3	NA	CASSVGGHREFGNTIYF	TGTGCCAGCAGCGTAGGGGGACATAGGGAATTTGGAAACACCATATATTTT
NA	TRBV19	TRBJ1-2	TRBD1	CASSIDRGTGSPNYGYTF	TGTGCCAGTAGTATAGATCGGGGGACAGGGTCCCCTAACTATGGCTACACCTTC
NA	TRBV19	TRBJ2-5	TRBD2	CASSIDSLAGSQETQYF	TGTGCCAGTAGTATAGATAGCCTAGCGGGATCACAAGAGACCCAGTACTTC
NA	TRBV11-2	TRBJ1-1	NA	CASSFMGGTEAFF	TGTGCCAGCAGCTTTATGGGGGGTACTGAAGCTTTCTTT
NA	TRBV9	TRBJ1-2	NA	CASSVEGGANYGYTF	TGTGCCAGCAGCGTAGAAGGGGGAGCTAACTATGGCTACACCTTC
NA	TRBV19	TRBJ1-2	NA	CASSRNRVGYTF	TGTGCCAGTAGTAGAAACAGGGTTGGCTACACCTTC
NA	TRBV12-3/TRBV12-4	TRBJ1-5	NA	CASSSDSVGPQHF	TGTGCCAGCAGTTCGGACAGTGTGGGGCCCCAGCATTTT
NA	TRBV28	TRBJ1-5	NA	CASSRPKDRDIKFLSNQPQHF	TGTGCCAGCAGTCGACCTAAAGACCGGGACATCAAATTCCTTAGCAATCAGCCCCAGCATTTT
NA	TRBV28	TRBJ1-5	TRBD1	CAGQGEHQPQHF	TGTGCGGGGCAGGGGGAGCATCAGCCCCAGCATTTT
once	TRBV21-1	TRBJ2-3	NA	CASSKEGRDYQCTDTQYF	NA
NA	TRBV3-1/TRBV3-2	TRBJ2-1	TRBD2	CASSRGVAGGTSYNEQFF	TGTGCCAGCAGCCGCGGCGTAGCGGGAGGTACCTCCTACAATGAGCAGTTCTTC
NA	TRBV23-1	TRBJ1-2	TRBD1	CASSHDRGRVYNGYTF	TGCGCCAGCAGTCATGACAGGGGGCGGGTATATAATGGCTACACCTTC
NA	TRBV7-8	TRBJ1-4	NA	CASRHSRNKGEKLFF	TGTGCCAGCAGGCACAGCCGGAACAAGGGGGAAAAACTGTTTTTT
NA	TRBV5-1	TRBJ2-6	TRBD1	CARDRCDSGANVLTF	TGCGCCAGGGACAGGTGTGACTCTGGGGCCAACGTCCTGACTTTC
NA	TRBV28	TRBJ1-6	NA	CASSPGIRRGSPLHF	TGTGCCAGCAGTCCCGGGATAAGGCGAGGTTCACCCCTCCACTTT
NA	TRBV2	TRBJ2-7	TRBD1	CASIFRDRGAYEQYF	TGTGCCAGCATTTTCCGGGACAGGGGTGCCTACGAGCAGTACTTC
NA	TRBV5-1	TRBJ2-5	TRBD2	CASTSSGGAQETQYF	TGCGCCAGCACTTCGAGCGGGGGGGCCCAAGAGACCCAGTACTTC
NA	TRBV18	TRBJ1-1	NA	CASSPVRGSSLEAFF	TGTGCCAGCTCACCCGTACGGGGATCGTCACTTGAAGCTTTCTTT
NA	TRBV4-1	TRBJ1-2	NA	CASSQELPGSGYTF	TGCGCCAGCAGCCAAGAGCTCCCAGGGTCCGGCTACACCTTC
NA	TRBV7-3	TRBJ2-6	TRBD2	CASSQTSGISGANVLTF	TGTGCCAGCAGCCAGACTAGCGGAATCTCTGGGGCCAACGTCCTGACTTTC
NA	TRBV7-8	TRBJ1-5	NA	CASSLDRISNQPQHF	TGTGCCAGCAGCTTAGACAGGATTAGCAATCAGCCCCAGCATTTT
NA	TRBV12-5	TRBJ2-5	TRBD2	CASGLMGGGQTQYF	TGTGCTAGTGGTTTGATGGGGGGAGGGCAGACCCAGTACTTC
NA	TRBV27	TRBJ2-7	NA	CASSPQALRWGGVGYEQYF	TGTGCCAGCAGTCCCCAAGCCCTGCGGTGGGGCGGAGTGGGGTACGAGCAGTACTTC
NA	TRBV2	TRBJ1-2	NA	CASRLTGVPYNYGYTF	TGTGCCAGCAGGCTCACGGGGGTCCCATACAACTATGGCTACACCTTC
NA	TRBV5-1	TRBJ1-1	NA	CASTSGGAGLEAFF	TGCGCCAGCACCTCCGGGGGGGCAGGCCTAGAAGCTTTCTTT
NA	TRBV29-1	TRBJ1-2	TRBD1	CSVESRGQGNGYTF	TGCAGCGTTGAGTCCAGGGGACAGGGGAATGGCTACACCTTC
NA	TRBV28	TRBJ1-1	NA	CASSFGRGPGYGTEAFF	TGTGCCAGCAGTTTCGGGAGGGGCCCTGGTTACGGCACTGAAGCTTTCTTT
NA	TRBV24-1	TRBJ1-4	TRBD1	CATSDIGVRGVGLNEKLFF	TGTGCCACCAGTGATATTGGCGTCAGGGGGGTAGGACTTAATGAAAAACTGTTTTTT
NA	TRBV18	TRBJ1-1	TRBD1	CASSRQGREMNTEAFF	TGTGCCAGCTCACGACAGGGGCGGGAAATGAACACTGAAGCTTTCTTT
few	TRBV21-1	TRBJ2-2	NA	CASSKRLAGMVGELFF	TGTGCCAGCAGCAAAAGACTAGCGGGAATGGTTGGGGAGCTGTTTTTT
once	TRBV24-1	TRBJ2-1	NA	CATSDLYGYEQFF	TGTGCCACCAGTGATTTGTACGGTTACGAGCAGTTCTTC
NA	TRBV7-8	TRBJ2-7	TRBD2	CASSWAGGPDNEQYF	TGTGCCAGCAGCTGGGCGGGAGGGCCTGATAACGAGCAGTACTTC
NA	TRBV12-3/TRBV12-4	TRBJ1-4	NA	CAVRRQINEKLFF	TGTGCCGTCAGGAGGCAAATTAATGAAAAACTGTTTTTT
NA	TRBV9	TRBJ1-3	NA	CASSVAFHGGQAVGNTIYF	TGTGCCAGCAGCGTAGCATTCCATGGAGGGCAGGCCGTGGGAAACACCATATATTTT
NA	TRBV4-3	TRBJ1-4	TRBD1	CASSHAPDRVANEKLFF	TGCGCCAGCAGCCATGCTCCTGACAGGGTGGCTAATGAAAAACTGTTTTTT
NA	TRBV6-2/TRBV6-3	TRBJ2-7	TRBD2	CASSRLLAPKADEQYF	TGTGCCAGCAGTCGCCTACTAGCGCCCAAAGCAGACGAGCAGTACTTC
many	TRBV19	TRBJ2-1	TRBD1	CASTQTGWNEQFF	TGTGCCAGCACGCAGACAGGGTGGAATGAGCAGTTCTTC
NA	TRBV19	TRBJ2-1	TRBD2	CASSILGAGGGEQFF	TGTGCCAGTAGTATTTTAGGGGCTGGGGGGGGTGAGCAGTTCTTC
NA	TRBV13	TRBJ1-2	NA	CASSVARGGLQYGYTF	TGTGCCAGCAGCGTAGCTAGGGGGGGACTCCAGTATGGCTACACCTTC
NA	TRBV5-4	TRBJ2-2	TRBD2	CASSFPGGSTGELFF	TGTGCCAGCAGCTTTCCGGGGGGTAGCACCGGGGAGCTGTTTTTT
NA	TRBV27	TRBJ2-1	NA	CASSLSKGETSYNEQFF	TGTGCCAGCAGTTTATCTAAGGGAGAAACCTCCTACAATGAGCAGTTCTTC
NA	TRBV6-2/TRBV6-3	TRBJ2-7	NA	CASSYSGQMPYEQYF	TGTGCCAGCAGTTACTCAGGACAGATGCCCTACGAGCAGTACTTC
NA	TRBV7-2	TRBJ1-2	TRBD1	CASSSESTGIVGYTF	TGTGCCAGCAGCTCCGAGTCGACAGGGATAGTTGGCTACACCTTC